The entry below gives a single T cell receptor (beta chain) sequence along with its context. The target antigen is unknown. This CDR3 is 13 amino acids long. CDR1 SNHLY and CDR2 FYNNEI come from the germline V gene. The V gene end was trimmed by 6 bases and the J gene end by 2 bases; junction bases not matched to a gene: 3. Assay: immunoSEQ multiplex PCR; the TCRdb copy retains only in-frame clones and omits some. The data contain about 400,000 clones, 75% to 90% of them seen just once; the ten biggest clones take up over 1.5%. This sample was included in a study of Ad26.COV2.S vaccination and SARS-CoV-2 variants. At the level of the study: Once, or twice with 56 days between doses, Ad26.COV2.S was given intramuscularly.

Treatment defined: roughly 19 received Ad26.COV2.S at low or high dose, single or two shots; a few received placebo; per-sample allocation not given. At day 63 after the first vaccine or placebo injection, samples were drawn. In Boston, an adult donor aged 18-55 years took part. As its vector, the vaccine had Ad26, which expressed Wuhan-strain SARS-CoV-2 spike. Study results and caveats: Substantial breadth was reported for post-vaccination spike-specific CD8+ and CD4+ T cells.

This chain joins TRBV2 and TRBJ2-5, with 7 bases aligning to TRBD1. Sequenced material: peripheral blood, taken in a trial of Ad26.COV2.S vaccine versus placebo. This TCR derives from a person between 18 and 59 years old who received the Ad26.COV2.S COVID-19 vaccine or a placebo. The CDR3 region is CASSPTGQETQYF. CDR3 nucleotides: TGTGCCAGCAGCCCGACAGGGCAAGAGACCCAGTACTTC.